This T cell receptor (beta chain) comes out of a study of CD8+CD57+ T cells in acquired aplastic anemia. Looking at the study overall: Mean yield of DNA from sorted CD4+ and CD8+ cells was 2.5 to 4 ug.

The patients chosen for sequencing had shown expansion of CD8+CD57+ cells (detected by flow cytometry). Every patient had severe acquired aplastic anemia. All patients were therapy-naive when blood was sampled. Study-level findings and limits: Patients and controls shared 25 to 30 CD8+ CDR3 sequences, which appeared highly expressed in patients and within their immunodominant clones.

On this clonotype itself: Its antigen is undetermined.

Profiles of TCR beta VDJ and CDR3 were generated from a genomic DNA template. One entry per CDR3 protein, called by TCRdb with MiXCR from the reads. In the table there are around 430,000 distinct CDR3 sequences, less than 35% of which are singletons. With V trimmed by 4 bases and J by 6 bases, 11 bases remained unmatched. The CDR3 consists of 15 residues. The germline CDR1 and CDR2 sequences are SGHRS and YFSETQ. Material: sorted CD4+, CD8+, or CD8+CD57+ T cells (not recorded which) from PBMCs. This chain connects TRBV5-1 to TRBJ1-2; 8 positions match TRBD1. The TCR comes from a human donor with aplastic anemia. CDR3 in amino acids: CASSPRNGQGNGYTF. The CDR3, as DNA: TGCGCCAGCAGCCCACGTAACGGACAGGGTAATGGCTACACCTTC.